This T cell receptor (beta chain) was recovered during a study of a mutant IDH1 vaccine in newly diagnosed glioma. At the level of the study: Patients under treatment included 62.5% males and approximately 38% females and had a mean age of about 37 years. Patients arrived already treated with radiotherapy, temozolomide, or both, most having had both. Study-wide results and caveats: Pseudoprogression seemingly bore no relation to changes in top peripheral T cell clonotypes.

This table comes from immunoSEQ multiplex PCR, and its TCRdb copy is limited to in-frame clones, with some not included. This table has about 38,000 clones, roughly 80% appearing once. The time point here: baseline, week 1 (first vaccination visit). Treatment described: pre-vaccination baseline after standard-of-care therapy. Donor diagnoses consisted of new WHO grade 3 or 4 IDH1-mutant, ATRX-lost astrocytomas. J lost 1 base, V lost 0 bases, and 1 base had no gene match. Germline loops: CDR1 ENHRY, CDR2 SYGVKD. The CDR3 is 16 amino acids. As for this clone: Its antigen is unidentified.

Sequencing was performed on PBMCs, taken from a glioma patient treated with radiotherapy, temozolomide or both. This receptor was identified in a man aged 35 to 55 with glioma. Some clones in this sample may be carry-over from other donors' samples. The V gene is TRBV10-3, the J gene TRBJ2-5; 11 nucleotides align to TRBD2. The CDR3 DNA reads TGTGCCATCAGTGAGTCGACTAGCGGGACCCAAGAGACCCAGTACTTC. The encoded protein is CAISESTSGTQETQYF.